The sequence of this T cell receptor beta chain was determined in a study of CD8 T cells in ankylosing spondylitis. Study results and limitations: It appeared that ankylosing spondylitis blood was characterized by a TCR beta motif of fewer than 10 highly homologous variants. Reportedly, matched ankylosing spondylitis synovial fluid was significantly enriched for disease-linked clones.

It was by quantitative 5'-RACE with molecular barcodes that TCR beta libraries were made. TCRdb redid the calling of the 5' RACE reads with MiXCR, one entry per CDR3 protein. The sample includes roughly 350,000 distinct CDR3 sequences, approximately 8% of them seen just once. As concerns this clonotype: Its antigen remains unidentified.

The CDR3 length is 14 residues. Per the germline V gene, CDR1 is SGHAT and CDR2 is FQNNGV. The ends were cut back, 0 bases at V and 2 bases at J, with 6 bases in the middle. The chain links TRBV11-2 to TRBJ2-3; possible D gene TRBD1, 5 bases. The receptor was isolated from a male donor with ankylosing spondylitis. Material for sequencing was blood, either unsorted or a sorted T cell fraction (not recorded which). The CDR3 loop is CASSLDRDTDTQYF. The CDR3 region has the DNA TGTGCCAGCAGCTTAGACAGGGACACAGATACGCAGTATTTT.